This TCR beta chain stems from a study of T cell responses to AZD1222 COVID-19 vaccine. Germline loops: CDR1 SGHRS, CDR2 YFSETQ. V was pared by 2 bases and J by 0 bases, with 12 bases between. CDR3 size: 16 residues. Study-wide points: Repertoires were sampled only after the peak T cell response. Nearly half of spike-specific TCRs reportedly target unmutated variant regions.

Profiling relied on immunoSEQ multiplex PCR, and the TCRdb table lists in-frame clones only, not all of them. Of about 130,000 clones listed, under 95% are singletons. This clone turned up a few times. Its antigen is unknown. The sequenced sample was peripheral blood, obtained 28 days after the second AZD1222 dose. The gene calls are TRBV5-1 and TRBJ1-3; maybe TRBD1 (6 bases). This TCR derives from an adult who received the AZD1222 COVID-19 vaccine. CDR3 in amino acids: CASSLGQTFSGNTIYF. The CDR3 DNA reads TGCGCCAGCAGCTTAGGACAGACATTCTCTGGAAACACCATATATTTT.